This T cell receptor (beta chain) was sequenced during a study of OX40 agonist ivuxolimab in advanced cancers. Overall study context: Participants, around 80% male, averaged approximately 56 years of age, ranging from roughly 20 to 85. General study results and limits: CD8+ T cells were the subset that, on average, had more expanded clones than CD4+.

This CDR3 comprises 15 residues. V trimming: 5 bases; J trimming: 0 bases; junction bases outside the gene matches: 2. Germline V gene data show CDR1 as SNHLY and CDR2 as FYNNEI. Clones were sequenced by immunoSEQ multiplex PCR, and TCRdb holds only the in-frame ones, with some missing. Of 50,000 to 70,000 clones listed, around 93% are singletons. With respect to this clone: The antigen is not known.

This sequence was found in an adult with an advanced solid tumor such as melanoma, head and neck, liver or kidney cancer. The sample in question was CD4+ or CD8+ T cells sorted from blood, obtained in a trial of the OX40 agonist ivuxolimab. The V call is TRBV2, the J call TRBJ2-1, with 9 positions matching TRBD2. CDR3 nucleotides: TGTGCCAGCAGTATTAGCGGGAGCTCCTACAATGAGCAGTTCTTC. Protein: CASSISGSSYNEQFF.